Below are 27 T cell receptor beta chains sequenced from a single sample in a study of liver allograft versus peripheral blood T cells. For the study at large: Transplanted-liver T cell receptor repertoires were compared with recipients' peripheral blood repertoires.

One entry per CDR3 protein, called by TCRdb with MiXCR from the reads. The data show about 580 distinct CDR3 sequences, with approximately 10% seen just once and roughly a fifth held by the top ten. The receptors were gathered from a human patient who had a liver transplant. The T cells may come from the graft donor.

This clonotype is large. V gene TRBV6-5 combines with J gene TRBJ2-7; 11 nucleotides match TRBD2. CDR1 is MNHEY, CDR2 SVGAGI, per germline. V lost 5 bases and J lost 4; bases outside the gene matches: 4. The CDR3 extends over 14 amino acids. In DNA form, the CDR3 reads TGTGCCAGCAGTCTGACTAGCGGGATGTACGAGCAGTACTTC. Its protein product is CASSLTSGMYEQYF.

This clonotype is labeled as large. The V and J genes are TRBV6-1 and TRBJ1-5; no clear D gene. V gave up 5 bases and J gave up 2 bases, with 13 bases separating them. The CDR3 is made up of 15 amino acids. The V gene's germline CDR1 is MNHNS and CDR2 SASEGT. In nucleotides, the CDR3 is TGTGCCAGCAGTTTAGGATCGCGGGGCAATCAGCCCCAGCATTTT. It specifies CASSLGSRGNQPQHF.

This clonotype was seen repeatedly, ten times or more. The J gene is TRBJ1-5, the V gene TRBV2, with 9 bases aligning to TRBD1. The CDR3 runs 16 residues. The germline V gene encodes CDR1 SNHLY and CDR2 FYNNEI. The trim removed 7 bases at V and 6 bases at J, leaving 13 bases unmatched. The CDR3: CASKGQGRGDFQPQHF. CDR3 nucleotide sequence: TGTGCCAGCAAAGGACAGGGGCGAGGAGACTTTCAGCCCCAGCATTTT.

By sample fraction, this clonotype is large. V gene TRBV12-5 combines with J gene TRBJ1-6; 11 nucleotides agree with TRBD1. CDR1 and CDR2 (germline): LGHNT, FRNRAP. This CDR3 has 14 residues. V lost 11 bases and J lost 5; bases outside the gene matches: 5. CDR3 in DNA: TGTGCTGTGGGACAGGGGGTCGATAATTCACCCCTCCACTTT. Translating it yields CAVGQGVDNSPLHF.

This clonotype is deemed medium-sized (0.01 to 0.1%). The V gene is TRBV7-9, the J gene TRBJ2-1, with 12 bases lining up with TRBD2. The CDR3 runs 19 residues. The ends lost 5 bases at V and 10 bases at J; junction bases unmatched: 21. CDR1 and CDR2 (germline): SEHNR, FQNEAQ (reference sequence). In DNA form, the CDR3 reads TGTGCCAGCAGCGTCCGGGACAGGGTCCTAGCGGGGGGGCGGGAAGAGCAGTTCTTC. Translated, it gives CASSVRDRVLAGGREEQFF.

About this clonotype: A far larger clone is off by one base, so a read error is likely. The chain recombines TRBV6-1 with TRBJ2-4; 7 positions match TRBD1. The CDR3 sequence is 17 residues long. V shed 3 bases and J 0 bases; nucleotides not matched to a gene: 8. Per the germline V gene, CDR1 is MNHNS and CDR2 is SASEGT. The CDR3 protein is CASSELDRSLAKNIQYF. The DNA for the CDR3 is TGTGCCAGCAGTGAGCTGGACAGGTCCCTAGCCAAAAACATTCAGTACTTC.

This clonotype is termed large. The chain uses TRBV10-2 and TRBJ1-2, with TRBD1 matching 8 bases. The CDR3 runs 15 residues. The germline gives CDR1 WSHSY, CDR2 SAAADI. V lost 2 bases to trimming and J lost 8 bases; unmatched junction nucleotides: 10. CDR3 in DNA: TGCGCCAGCAGTGAGAGGTTCCAGGGGGCGAGGGGCTACACCTTC. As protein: CASSERFQGARGYTF.

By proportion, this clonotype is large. The CDR3 region has the DNA TGTGCCAGTAGTATAGGGACTAGCGGCCTGGGAACCTACGAGCAGTACTTC. Protein product: CASSIGTSGLGTYEQYF. The chain links TRBV19 to TRBJ2-7, with 10 bases fitting TRBD2. The J segment lost 2 bases and the V segment lost 1 base, leaving 8 bases of the junction unmatched. The length of the CDR3 is 17 residues. The V gene's germline CDR1 is LNHDA and CDR2 SQIVND (reference sequence).

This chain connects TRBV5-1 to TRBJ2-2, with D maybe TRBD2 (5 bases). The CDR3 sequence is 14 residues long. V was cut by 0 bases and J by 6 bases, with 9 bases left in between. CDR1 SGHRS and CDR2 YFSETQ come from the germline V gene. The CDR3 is CASSLVGVAGELFF. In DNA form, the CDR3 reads TGCGCCAGCAGCTTGGTCGGGGTAGCCGGGGAGCTGTTTTTT.

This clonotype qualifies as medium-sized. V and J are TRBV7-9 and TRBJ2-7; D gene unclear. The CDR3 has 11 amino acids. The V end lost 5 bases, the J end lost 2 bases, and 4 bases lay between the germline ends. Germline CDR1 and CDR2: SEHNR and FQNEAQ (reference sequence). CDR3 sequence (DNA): TGTGCCAGCAGCGACACCTACGAGCAGTACTTC. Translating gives CASSDTYEQYF.

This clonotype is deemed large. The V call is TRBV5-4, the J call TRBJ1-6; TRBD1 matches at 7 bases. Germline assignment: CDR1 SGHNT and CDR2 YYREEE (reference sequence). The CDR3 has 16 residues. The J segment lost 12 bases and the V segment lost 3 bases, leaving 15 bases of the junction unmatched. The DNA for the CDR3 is TGTGCCAGCAGCTCCGACAGGGCTTCCTCGAAAGGACCCCTCCACTTT. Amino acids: CASSSDRASSKGPLHF.

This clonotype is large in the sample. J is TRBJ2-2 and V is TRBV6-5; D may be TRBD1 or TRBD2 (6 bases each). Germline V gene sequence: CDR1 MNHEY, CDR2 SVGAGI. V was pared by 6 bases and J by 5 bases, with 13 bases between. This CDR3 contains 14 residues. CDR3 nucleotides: TGTGCCAGCAGATTTAGGGGGGTAACCGGGGAGCTGTTTTTT. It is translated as CASRFRGVTGELFF.

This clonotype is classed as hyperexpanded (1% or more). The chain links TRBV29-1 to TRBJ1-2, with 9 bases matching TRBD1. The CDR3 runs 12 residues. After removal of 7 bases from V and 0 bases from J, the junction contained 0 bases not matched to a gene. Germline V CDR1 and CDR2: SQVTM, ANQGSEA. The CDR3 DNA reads TGCAGCGGACAGGGGGCTAACTATGGCTACACCTTC. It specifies CSGQGANYGYTF.

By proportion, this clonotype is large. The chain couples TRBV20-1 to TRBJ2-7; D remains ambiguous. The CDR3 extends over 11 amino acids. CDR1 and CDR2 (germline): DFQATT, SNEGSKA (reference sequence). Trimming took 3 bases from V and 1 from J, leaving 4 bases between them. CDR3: CSARASYEQYF. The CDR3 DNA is TGCAGTGCTAGGGCTTCCTACGAGCAGTACTTC.

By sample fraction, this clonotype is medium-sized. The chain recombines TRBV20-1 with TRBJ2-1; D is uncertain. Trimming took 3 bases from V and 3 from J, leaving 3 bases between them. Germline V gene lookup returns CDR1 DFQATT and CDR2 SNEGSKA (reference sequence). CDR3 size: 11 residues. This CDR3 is CSASIYNEQFF. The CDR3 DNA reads TGCAGTGCTAGTATCTACAATGAGCAGTTCTTC.

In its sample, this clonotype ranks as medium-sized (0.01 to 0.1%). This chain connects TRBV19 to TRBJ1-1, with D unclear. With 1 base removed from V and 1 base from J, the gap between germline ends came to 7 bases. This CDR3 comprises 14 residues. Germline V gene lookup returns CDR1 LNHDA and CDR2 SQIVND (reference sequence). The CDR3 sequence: CASSIGEGNTEAFF. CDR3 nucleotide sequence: TGTGCCAGTAGTATAGGGGAAGGGAACACTGAAGCTTTCTTT.

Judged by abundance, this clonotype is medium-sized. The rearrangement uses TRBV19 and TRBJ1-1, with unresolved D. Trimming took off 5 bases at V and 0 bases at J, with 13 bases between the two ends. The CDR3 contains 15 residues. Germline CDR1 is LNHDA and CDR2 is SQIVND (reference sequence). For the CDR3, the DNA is TGTGCCAGTAGTCCGAGCGGCCAGGTGAACACTGAAGCTTTCTTT. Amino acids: CASSPSGQVNTEAFF.

The CDR3 DNA reads as TGTGCCAGCAGCCGTAAAGGAGCTGGGGCCAACGTCCTGACTTTC. This sequence encodes CASSRKGAGANVLTF. The J gene is TRBJ2-6, the V gene TRBV9, with unresolved D. Trimming left V 4 bases short and J 2 bases short, with 10 bases between. Per germline, CDR1 SGDLS and CDR2 YYNGEE. This CDR3 contains 15 residues. Using reference TRBV9 and TRBJ2-6 for the parts outside the CDR3, the full variable domain is DSGVTQTPKHLITATGQRVTLRCSPRSGDLSVYWYQQSLDQGLQFLIQYYNGEERAKGNILERFSAQQFPDLHSELNLSSLELGDSALYFCASSRKGAGANVLTFGAGSRLTVL.

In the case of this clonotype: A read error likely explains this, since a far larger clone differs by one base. The CDR3 here is CASCYSGGPIGDTQYF. Here the CDR3 DNA reads TGTGCCAGCTGTTACTCCGGGGGGCCGATAGGAGATACGCAGTATTTT. The chain employs TRBV6-1 and TRBJ2-3, with D perhaps matching TRBD2 (7 bases). V was trimmed by 8 bases and J by 5 bases, leaving 23 bases between them. The germline V gene has CDR1 MNHNS and CDR2 SASEGT. CDR3 length: 16 amino acids.

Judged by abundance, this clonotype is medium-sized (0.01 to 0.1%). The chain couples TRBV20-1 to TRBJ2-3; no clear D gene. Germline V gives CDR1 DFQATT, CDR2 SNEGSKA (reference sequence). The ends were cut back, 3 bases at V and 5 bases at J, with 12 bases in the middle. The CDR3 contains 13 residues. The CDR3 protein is CSASPSGLDTQYF. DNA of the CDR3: TGCAGTGCTAGCCCCTCGGGCCTAGATACGCAGTATTTT.

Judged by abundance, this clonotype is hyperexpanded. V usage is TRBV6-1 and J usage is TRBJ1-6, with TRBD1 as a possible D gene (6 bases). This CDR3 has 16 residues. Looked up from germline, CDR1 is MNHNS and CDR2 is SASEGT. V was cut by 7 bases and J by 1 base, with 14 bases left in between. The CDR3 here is CASTGQLVSYNSPLHF. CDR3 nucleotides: TGTGCCAGCACCGGACAGCTCGTGTCCTATAATTCACCCCTCCACTTT.

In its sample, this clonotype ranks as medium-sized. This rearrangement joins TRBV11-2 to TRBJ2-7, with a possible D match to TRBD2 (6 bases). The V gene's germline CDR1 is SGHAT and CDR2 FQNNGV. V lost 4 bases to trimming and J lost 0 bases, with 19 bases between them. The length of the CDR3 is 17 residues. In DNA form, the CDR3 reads TGTGCCAGCAGCTCTCTAGGGACTGGTGGGCTCTCCTACGAGCAGTACTTC. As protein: CASSSLGTGGLSYEQYF.

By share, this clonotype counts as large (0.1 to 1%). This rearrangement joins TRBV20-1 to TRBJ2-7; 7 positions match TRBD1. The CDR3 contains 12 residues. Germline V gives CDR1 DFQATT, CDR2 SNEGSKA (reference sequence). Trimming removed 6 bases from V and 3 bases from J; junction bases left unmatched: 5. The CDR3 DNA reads TGCAGTGCCAGGGGACAGTTCTACGAGCAGTACTTC. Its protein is CSARGQFYEQYF.

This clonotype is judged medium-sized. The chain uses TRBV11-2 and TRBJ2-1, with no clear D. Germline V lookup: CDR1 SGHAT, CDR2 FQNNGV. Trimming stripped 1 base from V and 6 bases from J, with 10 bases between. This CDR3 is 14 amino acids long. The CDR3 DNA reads TGTGCCAGCAGCTTAGCCAGGAGCCCCAATGAGCAGTTCTTC. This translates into CASSLARSPNEQFF.

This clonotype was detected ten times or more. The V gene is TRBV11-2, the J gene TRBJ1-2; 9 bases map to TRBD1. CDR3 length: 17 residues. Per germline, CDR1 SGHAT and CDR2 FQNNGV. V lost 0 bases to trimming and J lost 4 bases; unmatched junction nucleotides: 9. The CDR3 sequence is CASSLDPQGAGTYGYTF. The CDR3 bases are TGTGCCAGCAGCTTAGATCCACAGGGGGCGGGTACCTATGGCTACACCTTC.

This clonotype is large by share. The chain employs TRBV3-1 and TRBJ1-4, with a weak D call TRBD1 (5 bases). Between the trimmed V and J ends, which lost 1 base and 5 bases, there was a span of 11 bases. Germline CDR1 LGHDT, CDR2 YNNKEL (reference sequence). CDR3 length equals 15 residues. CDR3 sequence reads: CASSQGGQLNEKLFF. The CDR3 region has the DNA TGTGCCAGCAGCCAAGGGGGCCAACTAAATGAAAAACTGTTTTTT.

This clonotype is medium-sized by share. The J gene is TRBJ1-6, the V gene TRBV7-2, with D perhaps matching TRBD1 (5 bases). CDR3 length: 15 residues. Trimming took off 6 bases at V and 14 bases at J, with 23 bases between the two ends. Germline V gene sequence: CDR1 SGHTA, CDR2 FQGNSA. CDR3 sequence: CASSSTGTLGSTLHF. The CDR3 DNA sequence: TGTGCCAGCAGTTCCACCGGGACCCTGGGGAGTACCCTCCACTTT.